This TCR beta chain was captured in a study of vaccination effects on CD4 cells after COVID-19. This CDR3 comprises 16 residues. The V gene's germline CDR1 is MNHNS and CDR2 SASEGT. The V and J ends lost 4 bases and 0 bases respectively, with 10 bases between them. This clone showed up just a few times. Its antigen is currently unknown. TCRdb's copy holds only in-frame clones and misses some; the assay was immunoSEQ multiplex PCR. This sample has approximately 30,000 clones, with about 63% found just once. Pools of viral peptides were used by the ViraFEST assay to expand antigen-specific CD4+ T cells ahead of sequencing. The culture ran for about 11 days, and then CD4+ T cells were isolated. Nucleocapsid antibody tests were negative, and the vaccine recipients had no prior SARS-CoV-2 infection. For each well, 1.9 million or so PBMC were cultured with around 10 IU/ml IL-2 and around 10 ug/ml peptides.

The chain has TRBV6-1 and TRBJ2-6, with D hard to call. Sequencing used CD4+ T cells from PBMCs cultured with HCoV-229E spike peptides, obtained before COVID-19 vaccination. The receptor comes from a human donor who received a COVID-19 vaccine. CDR3 in DNA: TGTGCCAGCAGTGGCACACGACACTCTGGGGCCAACGTCCTGACTTTC. Protein product: CASSGTRHSGANVLTF.